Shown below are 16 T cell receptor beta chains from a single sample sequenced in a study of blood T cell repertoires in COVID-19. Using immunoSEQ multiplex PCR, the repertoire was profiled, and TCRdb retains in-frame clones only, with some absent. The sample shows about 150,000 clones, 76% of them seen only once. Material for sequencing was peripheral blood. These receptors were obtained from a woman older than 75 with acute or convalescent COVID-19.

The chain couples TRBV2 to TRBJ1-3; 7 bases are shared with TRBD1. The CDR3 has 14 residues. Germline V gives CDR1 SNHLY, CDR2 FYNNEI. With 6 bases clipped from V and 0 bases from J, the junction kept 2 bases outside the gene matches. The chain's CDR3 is CASRTGFSGNTIYF. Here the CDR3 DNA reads TGTGCCAGCAGGACAGGGTTCTCTGGAAACACCATATATTTT.

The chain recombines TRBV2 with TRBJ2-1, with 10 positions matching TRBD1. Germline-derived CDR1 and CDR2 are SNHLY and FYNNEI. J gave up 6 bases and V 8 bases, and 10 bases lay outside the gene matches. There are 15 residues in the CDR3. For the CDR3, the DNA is TGTGCCAGCTGCCCCGGGACAGGGGAGGGCAATGAGCAGTTCTTC. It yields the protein CASCPGTGEGNEQFF.

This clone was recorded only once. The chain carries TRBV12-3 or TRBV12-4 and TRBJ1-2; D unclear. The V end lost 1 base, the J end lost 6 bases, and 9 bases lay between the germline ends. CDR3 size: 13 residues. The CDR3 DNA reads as TGTGCCAGCAGTTTAGGGGAGTTGAATGGCTACACCTTC. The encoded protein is CASSLGELNGYTF.

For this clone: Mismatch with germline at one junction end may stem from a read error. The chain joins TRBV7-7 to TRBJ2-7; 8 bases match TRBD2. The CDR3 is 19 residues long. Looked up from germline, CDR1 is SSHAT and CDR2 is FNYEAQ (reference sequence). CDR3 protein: CASSLNRGTSGGPTYEQYF. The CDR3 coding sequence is TGTGCTAGCAGCTTAAATCGGGGAACAAGCGGGGGACCCACCTACGAGCAGTACTTC.

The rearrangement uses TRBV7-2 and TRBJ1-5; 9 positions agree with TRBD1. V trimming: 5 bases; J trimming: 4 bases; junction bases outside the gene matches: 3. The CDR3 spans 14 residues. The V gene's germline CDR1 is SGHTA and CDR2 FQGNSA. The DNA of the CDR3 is TGTGCCAGCAGCAATGGACAGGGGAATCAGCCCCAGCATTTT. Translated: CASSNGQGNQPQHF.

CDR3 sequence: CASSLEDRGFYGYTF. CDR3 DNA sequence: TGTGCCAGCAGCTTAGAGGACCGCGGGTTCTATGGCTACACCTTC. This rearrangement joins TRBV7-2 to TRBJ1-2; D not resolved. V was shortened by 1 base and J by 4 bases, with 13 bases between the two germline ends. This CDR3 is 15 amino acids long. CDR1 is SGHTA, CDR2 FQGNSA, per germline. Using reference TRBV7-2 and TRBJ1-2 for the parts outside the CDR3, the full variable domain is GAGVSQSPSNKVTEKGKDVELRCDPISGHTALYWYRQSLGQGLEFLIYFQGNSAPDKSGLPSDRFSAERTGGSVSTLTIQRTQQEDSAVYLCASSLEDRGFYGYTFGSGTRLTVV.

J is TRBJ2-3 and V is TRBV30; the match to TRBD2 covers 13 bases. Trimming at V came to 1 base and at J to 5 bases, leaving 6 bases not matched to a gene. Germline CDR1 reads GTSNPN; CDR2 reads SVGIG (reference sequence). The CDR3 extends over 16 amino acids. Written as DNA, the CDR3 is TGTGCCTGGAGTGGAGGACTAGCGGGAGATAGAGATACGCAGTATTTT. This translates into CAWSGGLAGDRDTQYF.

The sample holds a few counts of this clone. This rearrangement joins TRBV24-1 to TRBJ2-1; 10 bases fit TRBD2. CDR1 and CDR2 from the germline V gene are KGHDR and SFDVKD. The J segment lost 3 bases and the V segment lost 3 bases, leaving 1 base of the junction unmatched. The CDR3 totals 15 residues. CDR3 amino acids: CATSDSGRGYNEQFF. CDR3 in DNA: TGTGCCACCAGTGATAGCGGGAGGGGCTACAATGAGCAGTTCTTC.

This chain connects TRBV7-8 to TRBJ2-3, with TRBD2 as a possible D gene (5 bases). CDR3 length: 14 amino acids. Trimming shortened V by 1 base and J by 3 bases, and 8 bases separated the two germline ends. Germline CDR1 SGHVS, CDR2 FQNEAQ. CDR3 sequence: CASSLGGHTDTQYF. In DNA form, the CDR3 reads TGTGCCAGCAGCTTAGGAGGGCATACAGATACGCAGTATTTT.

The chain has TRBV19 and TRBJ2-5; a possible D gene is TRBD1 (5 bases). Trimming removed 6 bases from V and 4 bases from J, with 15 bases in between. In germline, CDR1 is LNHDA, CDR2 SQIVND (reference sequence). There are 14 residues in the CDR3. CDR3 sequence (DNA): TGTGCCAGTAGCCTCCCAGGGCAGAGAGAGACCCAGTACTTC. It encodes CASSLPGQRETQYF.

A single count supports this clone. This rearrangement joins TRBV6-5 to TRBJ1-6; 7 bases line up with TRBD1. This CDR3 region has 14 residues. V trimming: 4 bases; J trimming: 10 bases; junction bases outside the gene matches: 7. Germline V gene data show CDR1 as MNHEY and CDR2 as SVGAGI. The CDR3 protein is CASSSRRGGSPLHF. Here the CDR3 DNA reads TGTGCCAGCAGTTCACGGAGAGGGGGCTCACCCCTCCACTTT.

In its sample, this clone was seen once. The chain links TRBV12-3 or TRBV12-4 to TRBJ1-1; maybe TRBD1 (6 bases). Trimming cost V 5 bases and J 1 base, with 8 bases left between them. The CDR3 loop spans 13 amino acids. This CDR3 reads CASSGQQNTEAFF. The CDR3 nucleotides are TGTGCCAGCAGTGGACAGCAGAACACTGAAGCTTTCTTT.

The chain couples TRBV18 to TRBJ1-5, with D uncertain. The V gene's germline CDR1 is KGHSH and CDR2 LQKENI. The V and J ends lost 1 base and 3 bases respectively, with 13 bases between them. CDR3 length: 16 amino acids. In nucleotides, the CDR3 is TGTGCCAGCTCACCACTAAGGGAGCAGCCCAATCAGCCCCAGCATTTT. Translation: CASSPLREQPNQPQHF.

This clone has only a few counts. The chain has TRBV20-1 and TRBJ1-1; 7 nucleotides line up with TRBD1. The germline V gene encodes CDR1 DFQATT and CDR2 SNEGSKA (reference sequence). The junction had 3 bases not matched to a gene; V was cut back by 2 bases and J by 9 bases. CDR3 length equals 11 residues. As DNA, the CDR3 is TGCAGTGCTAGACCAGGGGGACAAGCTTTCTTT. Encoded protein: CSARPGGQAFF.

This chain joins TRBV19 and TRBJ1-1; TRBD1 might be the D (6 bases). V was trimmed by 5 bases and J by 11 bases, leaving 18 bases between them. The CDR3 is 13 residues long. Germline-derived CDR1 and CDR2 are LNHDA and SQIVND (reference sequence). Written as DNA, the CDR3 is TGTGCCAGTAGTCCTGGGACATTACAAGAGGCTTTCTTT. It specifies CASSPGTLQEAFF.

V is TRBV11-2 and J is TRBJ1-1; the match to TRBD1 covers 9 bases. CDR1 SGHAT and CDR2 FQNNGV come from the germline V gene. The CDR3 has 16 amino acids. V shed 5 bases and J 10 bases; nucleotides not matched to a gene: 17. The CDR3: CASSLRTGTGNVAAFF. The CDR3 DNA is TGTGCCAGCAGCCTAAGAACCGGGACAGGGAACGTTGCAGCTTTCTTT.